The TCR beta chain described here comes from a study of T cell repertoires in cytomegalovirus infection. The overall study: CMV infection plus the matching HLA type was flagged by public TCR beta signatures. Findings of the study overall: Clonotype analysis showed dominance of the ex vivo response by HLA-C-restricted CMV-specific TCR beta clonotypes. Identification of carriers of CMV plus the relevant HLA was performed using cumulative public TCR beta family frequency.

This clonotype was recorded a few times. Its target is not known. A single record per CDR3 protein comes from TCRdb applying MiXCR to the reads. The table lists approximately 500,000 distinct CDR3 sequences, 11% of them singletons. Germline-derived CDR1 and CDR2 are DFQATT and SNEGSKA (reference sequence). This CDR3 comprises 13 residues. Trimming removed 5 bases at V and 6 bases at J, with 16 bases between. This clonotype was obtained from a human donor in good health (CMV status not recorded). Some clones in this sample may be carry-over from other donors' samples. Sequencing was performed on PBMCs. The rearrangement joins TRBV20-1 to TRBJ1-1, with unresolved D. As DNA, the CDR3 is TGCAGTGCTTCTGCGGGGAGGATGGCTGAAGCTTTCTTT. Protein: CSASAGRMAEAFF.